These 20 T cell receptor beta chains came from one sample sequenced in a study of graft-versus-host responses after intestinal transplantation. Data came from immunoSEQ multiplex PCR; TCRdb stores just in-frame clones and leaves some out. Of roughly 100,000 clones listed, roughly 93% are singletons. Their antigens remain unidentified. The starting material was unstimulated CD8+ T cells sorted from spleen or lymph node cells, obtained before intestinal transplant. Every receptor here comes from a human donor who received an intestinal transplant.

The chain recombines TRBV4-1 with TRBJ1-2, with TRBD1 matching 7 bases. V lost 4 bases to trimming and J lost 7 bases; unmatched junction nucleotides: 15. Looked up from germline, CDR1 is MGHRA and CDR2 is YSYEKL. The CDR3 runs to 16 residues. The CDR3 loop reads CASSPKNPGPGGGYTF. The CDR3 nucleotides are TGCGCCAGCAGCCCCAAGAACCCAGGGCCAGGGGGTGGCTACACCTTC.

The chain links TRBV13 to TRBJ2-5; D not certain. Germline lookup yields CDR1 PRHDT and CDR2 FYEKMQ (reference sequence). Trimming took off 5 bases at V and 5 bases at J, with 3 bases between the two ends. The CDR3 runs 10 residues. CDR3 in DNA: TGTGCCAGCAGCGGGGAGACCCAGTACTTC. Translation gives CASSGETQYF.

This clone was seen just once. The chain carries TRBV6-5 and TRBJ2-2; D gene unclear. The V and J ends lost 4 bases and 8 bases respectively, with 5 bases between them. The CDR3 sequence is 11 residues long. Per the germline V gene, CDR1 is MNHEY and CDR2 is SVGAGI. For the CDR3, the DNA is TGTGCCAGCAGTTTTGGGGGGGAGCTGTTTTTT. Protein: CASSFGGELFF.

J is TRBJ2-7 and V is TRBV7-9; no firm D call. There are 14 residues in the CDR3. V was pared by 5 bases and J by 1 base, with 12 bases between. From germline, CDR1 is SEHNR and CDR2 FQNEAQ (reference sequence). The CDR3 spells CASSPPDGSYEQYF. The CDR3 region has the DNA TGTGCCAGCAGCCCCCCGGACGGTTCCTACGAGCAGTACTTC.

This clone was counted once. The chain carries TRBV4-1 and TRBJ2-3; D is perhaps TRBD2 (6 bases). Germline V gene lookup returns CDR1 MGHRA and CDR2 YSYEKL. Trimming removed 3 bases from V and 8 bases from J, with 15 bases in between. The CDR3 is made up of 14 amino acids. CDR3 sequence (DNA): TGCGCCAGCAGCCAGGGCGAGTTCGGGGGTACGCAGTATTTT. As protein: CASSQGEFGGTQYF.

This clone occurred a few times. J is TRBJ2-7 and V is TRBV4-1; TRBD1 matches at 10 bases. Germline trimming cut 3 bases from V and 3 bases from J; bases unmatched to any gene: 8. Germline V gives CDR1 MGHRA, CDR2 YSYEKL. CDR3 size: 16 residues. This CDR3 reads CASSHLPGQGHYEQYF. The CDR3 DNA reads TGCGCCAGCAGCCATCTCCCGGGACAGGGGCACTACGAGCAGTACTTC.

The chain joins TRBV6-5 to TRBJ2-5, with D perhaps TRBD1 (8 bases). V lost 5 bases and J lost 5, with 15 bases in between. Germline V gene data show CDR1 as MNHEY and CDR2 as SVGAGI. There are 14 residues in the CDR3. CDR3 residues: CASSAGQGGETQYF. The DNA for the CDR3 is TGTGCCAGCAGTGCCGGACAGGGAGGGGAGACCCAGTACTTC.

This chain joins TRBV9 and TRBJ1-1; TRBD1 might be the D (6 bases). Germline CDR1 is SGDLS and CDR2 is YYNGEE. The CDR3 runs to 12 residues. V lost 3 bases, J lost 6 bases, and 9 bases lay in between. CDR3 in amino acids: CASSAGGPEAFF. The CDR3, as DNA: TGTGCCAGCAGCGCGGGGGGGCCTGAAGCTTTCTTT.

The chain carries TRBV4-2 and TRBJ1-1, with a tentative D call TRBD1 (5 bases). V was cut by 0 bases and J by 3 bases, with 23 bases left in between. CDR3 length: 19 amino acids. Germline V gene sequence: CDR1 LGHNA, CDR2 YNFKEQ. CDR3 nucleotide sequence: TGTGCCAGCAGCCAAGATGAGGCAGGGCTTTCCTACGTCGACACTGAAGCTTTCTTT. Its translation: CASSQDEAGLSYVDTEAFF.

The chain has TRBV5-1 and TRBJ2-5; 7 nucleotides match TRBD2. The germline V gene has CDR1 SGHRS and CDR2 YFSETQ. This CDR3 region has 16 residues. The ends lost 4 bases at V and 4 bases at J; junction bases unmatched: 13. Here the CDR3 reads CASSHTGTMGGETQYF. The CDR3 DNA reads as TGCGCCAGCAGCCACACCGGGACTATGGGTGGAGAGACCCAGTACTTC.

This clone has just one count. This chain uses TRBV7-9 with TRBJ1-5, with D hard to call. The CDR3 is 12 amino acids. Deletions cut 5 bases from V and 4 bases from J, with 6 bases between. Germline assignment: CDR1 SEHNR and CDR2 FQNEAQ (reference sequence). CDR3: CASSQVNQPQHF. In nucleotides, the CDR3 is TGTGCCAGCAGCCAAGTTAATCAGCCCCAGCATTTT.

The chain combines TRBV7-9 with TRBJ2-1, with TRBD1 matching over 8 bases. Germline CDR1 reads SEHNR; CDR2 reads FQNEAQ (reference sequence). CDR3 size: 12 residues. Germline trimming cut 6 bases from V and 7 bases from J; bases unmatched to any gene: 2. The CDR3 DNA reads TGTGCCAGCAGTCACAGGGGGAATGAGCAGTTCTTC. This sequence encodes CASSHRGNEQFF.

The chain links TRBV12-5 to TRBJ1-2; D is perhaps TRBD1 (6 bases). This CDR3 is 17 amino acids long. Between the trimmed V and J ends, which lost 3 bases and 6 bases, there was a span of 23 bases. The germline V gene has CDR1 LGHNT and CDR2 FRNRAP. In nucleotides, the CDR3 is TGTGCTAGTGGTTTCGCAGCCGGGACAAGGGACTGGGATGGCTACACCTTC. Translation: CASGFAAGTRDWDGYTF.

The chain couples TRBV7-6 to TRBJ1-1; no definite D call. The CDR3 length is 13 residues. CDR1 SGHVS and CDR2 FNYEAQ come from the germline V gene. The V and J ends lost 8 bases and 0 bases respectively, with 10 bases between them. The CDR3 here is CASVPSMNTEAFF. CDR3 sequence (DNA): TGTGCCAGCGTCCCCTCGATGAACACTGAAGCTTTCTTT.

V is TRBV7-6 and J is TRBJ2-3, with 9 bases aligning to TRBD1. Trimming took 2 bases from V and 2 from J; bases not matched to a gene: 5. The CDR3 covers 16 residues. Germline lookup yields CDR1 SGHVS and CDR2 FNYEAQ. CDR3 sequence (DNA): TGTGCCAGCAGCTTAACAGGGGGCTTTTTCACAGATACGCAGTATTTT. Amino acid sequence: CASSLTGGFFTDTQYF.

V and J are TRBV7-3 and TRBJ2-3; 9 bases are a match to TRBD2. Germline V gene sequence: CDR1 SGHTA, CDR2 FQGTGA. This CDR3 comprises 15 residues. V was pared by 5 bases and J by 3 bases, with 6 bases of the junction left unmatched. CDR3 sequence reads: CASSTGGGATDTQYF. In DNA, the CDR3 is TGTGCCAGCAGCACTGGCGGGGGGGCGACAGATACGCAGTATTTT.

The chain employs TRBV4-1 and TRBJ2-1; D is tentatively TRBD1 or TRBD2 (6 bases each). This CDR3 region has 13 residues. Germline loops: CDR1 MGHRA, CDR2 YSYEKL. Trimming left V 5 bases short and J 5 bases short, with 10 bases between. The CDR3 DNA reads TGCGCCAGCAGCTACAGGGAGGACAATGAGCAGTTCTTC. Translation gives CASSYREDNEQFF.

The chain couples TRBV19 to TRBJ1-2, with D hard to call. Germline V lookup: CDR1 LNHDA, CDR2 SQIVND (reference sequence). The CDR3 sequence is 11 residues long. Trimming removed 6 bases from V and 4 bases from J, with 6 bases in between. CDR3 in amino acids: CASSTGYGYTF. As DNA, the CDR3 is TGTGCCAGTAGCACCGGCTATGGCTACACCTTC.

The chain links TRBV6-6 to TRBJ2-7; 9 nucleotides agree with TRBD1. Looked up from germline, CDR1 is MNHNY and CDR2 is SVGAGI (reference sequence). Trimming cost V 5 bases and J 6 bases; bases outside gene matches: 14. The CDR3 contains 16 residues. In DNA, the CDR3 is TGTGCCAGCAGTCCCCCCGGGGGAGGGACAGGGCTCGAGCAGTACTTC. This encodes CASSPPGGGTGLEQYF.

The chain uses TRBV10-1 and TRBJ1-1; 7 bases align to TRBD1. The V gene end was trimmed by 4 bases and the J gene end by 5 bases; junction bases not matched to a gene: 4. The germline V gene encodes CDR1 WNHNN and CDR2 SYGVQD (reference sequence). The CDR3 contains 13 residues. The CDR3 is CASSGTGGTEAFF. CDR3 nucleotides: TGCGCCAGCAGTGGGACAGGCGGAACTGAAGCTTTCTTT.